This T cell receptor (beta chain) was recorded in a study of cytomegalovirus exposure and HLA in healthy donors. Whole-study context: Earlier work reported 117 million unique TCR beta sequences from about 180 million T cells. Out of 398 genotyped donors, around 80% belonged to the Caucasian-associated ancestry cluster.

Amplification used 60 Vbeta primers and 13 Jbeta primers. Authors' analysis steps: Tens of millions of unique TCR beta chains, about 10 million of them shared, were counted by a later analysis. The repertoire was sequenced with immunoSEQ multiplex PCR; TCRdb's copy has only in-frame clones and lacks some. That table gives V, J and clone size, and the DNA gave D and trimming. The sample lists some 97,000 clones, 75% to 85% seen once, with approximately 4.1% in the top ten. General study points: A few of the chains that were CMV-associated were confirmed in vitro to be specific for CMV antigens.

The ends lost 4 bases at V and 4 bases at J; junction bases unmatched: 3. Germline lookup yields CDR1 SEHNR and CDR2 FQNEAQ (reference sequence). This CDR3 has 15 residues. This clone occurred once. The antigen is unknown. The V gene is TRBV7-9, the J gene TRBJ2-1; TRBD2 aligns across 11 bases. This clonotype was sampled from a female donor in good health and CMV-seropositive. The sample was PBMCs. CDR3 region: CASSSLAGEYNEQFF. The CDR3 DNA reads TGTGCCAGCAGCTCACTAGCGGGGGAATACAATGAGCAGTTCTTC.